Each of the 20 T cell receptor beta chains below was sequenced from the same sample in a study of T-cell reconstitution after alpha-beta-depleted transplantation in children. The TCRbeta library incorporated unique molecular identifiers. Using its own MiXCR run on the PCR reads, TCRdb lists one record per CDR3 protein. The data contain about 410,000 distinct CDR3 sequences, around 21% of them singletons. Sequences were derived from PBMCs from the stem cell graft donor, sampled from the stem cell graft. Receptor source: a human donor who donated a stem cell graft to a child with acute myeloid leukemia.

This clonotype was observed a few times. V and J are TRBV5-1 and TRBJ2-5; D may be TRBD1 (5 bases). V shed 4 bases and J shed 7 bases, with 11 bases lying between them. The CDR3 has 12 residues. CDR1 is SGHRS and CDR2 is YFSETQ in the germline V gene. CDR3 in amino acids: CASSLGAGTQYF. The CDR3 nucleotides read TGCGCCAGCAGCCTTGGGGCCGGGACCCAGTACTTC.

The chain links TRBV5-1 to TRBJ2-7; D might be TRBD1 (6 bases). This CDR3 contains 13 residues. V dropped 1 base and J dropped 5 bases, with 10 bases sitting between them. The germline gives CDR1 SGHRS, CDR2 YFSETQ. In nucleotides, the CDR3 is TGCGCCAGCAGCTTGACAGGGCTCAACGAGCAGTACTTC. Protein product: CASSLTGLNEQYF.

The chain employs TRBV3-1 and TRBJ2-3, with a tentative D call TRBD2 (5 bases). The V end lost 3 bases, the J end lost 4 bases, and 11 bases lay between the germline ends. Germline lookup yields CDR1 LGHDT and CDR2 YNNKEL (reference sequence). The CDR3 covers 14 residues. The CDR3 DNA sequence: TGTGCCAGCAGCCACAGCCCCGGGGCAGATACGCAGTATTTT. It yields the protein CASSHSPGADTQYF.

J is TRBJ2-1 and V is TRBV20-1; D may match TRBD1 or TRBD2 (5 bases each). The ends were cut back, 0 bases at V and 5 bases at J, with 20 bases in the middle. Germline values: CDR1 DFQATT, CDR2 SNEGSKA (reference sequence). The CDR3 loop spans 17 amino acids. Written as DNA, the CDR3 is TGCAGTGCTAGAGATCGAAAAGCCCTCCGGGACCACAATGAGCAGTTCTTC. This gives the protein CSARDRKALRDHNEQFF.

The chain links TRBV7-6 to TRBJ2-2; TRBD2 aligns across 9 bases. This CDR3 region has 20 residues. Germline V gene sequence: CDR1 SGHVS, CDR2 FNYEAQ. The V gene end was trimmed by 1 base and the J gene end by 4 bases; junction bases not matched to a gene: 16. The CDR3 reads CASSLEAVLGLAGRTGELFF. The CDR3 DNA reads TGTGCCAGCAGCTTAGAGGCTGTTTTGGGACTAGCTGGGCGCACCGGGGAGCTGTTTTTT.

This clonotype was observed a handful of times. This chain connects TRBV20-1 to TRBJ1-1; TRBD1 matches at 7 bases. The CDR3 covers 14 residues. From germline, CDR1 is DFQATT and CDR2 SNEGSKA (reference sequence). The trim removed 2 bases at V and 4 bases at J, leaving 7 bases unmatched. The CDR3 spells CSARPRTGLTEAFF. CDR3 DNA: TGCAGTGCTAGACCTCGGACAGGCCTCACTGAAGCTTTCTTT.

This clonotype was seen more than once but under ten times. The chain employs TRBV20-1 and TRBJ2-7, with TRBD1 matching 11 bases. The CDR3 runs 13 residues. V lost 6 bases to trimming and J lost 6 bases; unmatched junction nucleotides: 7. Germline lookup yields CDR1 DFQATT and CDR2 SNEGSKA (reference sequence). Here the CDR3 reads CSAAPGQGGEQYF. CDR3 in DNA: TGCAGTGCCGCTCCGGGACAGGGGGGCGAGCAGTACTTC.

The chain links TRBV5-1 to TRBJ2-1; TRBD2 matches 11 bases. Germline values: CDR1 SGHRS, CDR2 YFSETQ. This CDR3 is built from 17 residues. Trimming took 4 bases from V and 3 from J; bases not matched to a gene: 9. The CDR3 is CASSPGLAGAYYNEQFF. The CDR3 nucleotides read TGCGCCAGCAGCCCAGGACTAGCGGGCGCATACTACAATGAGCAGTTCTTC.

The rearrangement links TRBV20-1 to TRBJ2-7; tentatively, D is TRBD1 (6 bases). The CDR3 consists of 14 residues. V was clipped by 6 bases and J by 3 bases, with 18 bases between them. CDR1 is DFQATT, CDR2 SNEGSKA, per germline (reference sequence). The CDR3 nucleotides are TGCAGTGCGGAAGGGCAGGGGTACTACTACGAGCAGTACTTC. The encoded protein is CSAEGQGYYYEQYF.

The V and J genes are TRBV5-1 and TRBJ2-7; 11 bases fit TRBD1. The junction had 2 bases not matched to a gene; V was cut back by 4 bases and J by 2 bases. Per the germline V gene, CDR1 is SGHRS and CDR2 is YFSETQ. The CDR3 runs to 14 residues. The CDR3 nucleotides are TGCGCCAGCAGCGGGGGACAGGGGGCCTACGAGCAGTACTTC. Translating gives CASSGGQGAYEQYF.

The chain has TRBV6-1 and TRBJ1-1, with 7 bases fitting TRBD1. The germline gives CDR1 MNHNS, CDR2 SASEGT. There are 15 residues in the CDR3. After removal of 0 bases from V and 4 bases from J, the junction contained 5 bases not matched to a gene. The CDR3 loop reads CASSEARRGGTEAFF. CDR3 bases: TGTGCCAGCAGTGAAGCCCGCAGGGGGGGCACTGAAGCTTTCTTT.

The chain couples TRBV2 to TRBJ2-1; possibly TRBD1 or TRBD2 for D (5 bases each). This CDR3 contains 16 residues. Trimming took 0 bases from V and 1 from J, leaving 10 bases between them. Germline lookup yields CDR1 SNHLY and CDR2 FYNNEI. As DNA, the CDR3 is TGTGCCAGCAGTGAAGCGGGACGGTTTTCCTACAATGAGCAGTTCTTC. Its protein is CASSEAGRFSYNEQFF.

The chain carries TRBV7-9 and TRBJ2-1; 11 positions agree with TRBD2. This CDR3 spans 15 amino acids. The junction had 3 bases not matched to a gene; V was cut back by 3 bases and J by 5 bases. In germline, CDR1 is SEHNR, CDR2 FQNEAQ (reference sequence). The CDR3 region is CASSLTSGIHNEQFF. CDR3 nucleotide sequence: TGTGCCAGCAGCTTGACTAGCGGGATCCACAATGAGCAGTTCTTC.

The chain couples TRBV28 to TRBJ2-1, with 8 bases matching TRBD1. The CDR3 is 15 residues long. Trimming cost V 3 bases and J 8 bases; bases outside gene matches: 9. The germline gives CDR1 MDHEN, CDR2 SYDVKM. CDR3 sequence reads: CASSFQGAINYEQFF. In nucleotides, the CDR3 is TGTGCCAGCAGTTTCCAGGGGGCCATAAACTATGAGCAGTTCTTC.

This clonotype was observed at least ten times. The chain links TRBV10-3 to TRBJ2-1; TRBD2 matches 9 bases. With V trimmed by 0 bases and J by 9 bases, 12 bases remained unmatched. CDR1 and CDR2 (germline): ENHRY, SYGVKD. The CDR3 loop spans 17 amino acids. The CDR3 protein is CAISESPGGRAISEQFF. The CDR3 region has the DNA TGTGCCATCAGTGAGTCGCCGGGCGGGAGGGCCATCAGTGAGCAGTTCTTC.

In its sample, this clonotype was seen a few times. This chain links TRBV20-1 with TRBJ1-5; D unresolved. Trimming shortened V by 2 bases and J by 0 bases, and 8 bases separated the two germline ends. The CDR3 has 14 residues. The germline CDR1 and CDR2 sequences are DFQATT and SNEGSKA (reference sequence). CDR3 sequence (DNA): TGCAGTGCTAGACCCCAGGCTAGCAATCAGCCCCAGCATTTT. Residues: CSARPQASNQPQHF.

V and J are TRBV12-3 or TRBV12-4 and TRBJ2-3, with D perhaps TRBD2 (6 bases). V dropped 6 bases and J dropped 0 bases, with 25 bases sitting between them. The CDR3 covers 19 residues. The CDR3 is CASSPGGPFTSRSTDTQYF. CDR3 bases: TGTGCCAGCAGCCCCGGAGGGCCGTTTACCAGTCGTAGCACAGATACGCAGTATTTT.

J is TRBJ2-7 and V is TRBV12-3 or TRBV12-4, with TRBD1 identical over 10 bases. The CDR3 length is 15 residues. The V and J ends lost 6 bases and 3 bases, in that order; junction bases with no gene match: 8. The CDR3 DNA is TGTGCCAGCAGCCAGACAGGGGGCTTTAACTACGAGCAGTACTTC. Translation: CASSQTGGFNYEQYF.

This clonotype was detected ten times or more. V usage is TRBV20-1 and J usage is TRBJ2-7; tentatively, D is TRBD1 (6 bases). V gave up 1 base and J gave up 1 base, with 11 bases separating them. Germline V lookup: CDR1 DFQATT, CDR2 SNEGSKA (reference sequence). The length of the CDR3 is 14 residues. The CDR3 loop is CSARVAGESYEQYF. In DNA form, the CDR3 reads TGCAGTGCTAGAGTAGCAGGGGAGTCCTACGAGCAGTACTTC.

J is TRBJ2-7 and V is TRBV2; D is possibly TRBD1 (5 bases). CDR1 and CDR2 (germline): SNHLY, FYNNEI. Trimming left V 6 bases short and J 4 bases short, with 10 bases between. The CDR3 spans 12 residues. CDR3 protein: CASRDKYYEQYF. The CDR3 DNA reads as TGTGCCAGCAGGGACAAATATTACGAGCAGTACTTC.